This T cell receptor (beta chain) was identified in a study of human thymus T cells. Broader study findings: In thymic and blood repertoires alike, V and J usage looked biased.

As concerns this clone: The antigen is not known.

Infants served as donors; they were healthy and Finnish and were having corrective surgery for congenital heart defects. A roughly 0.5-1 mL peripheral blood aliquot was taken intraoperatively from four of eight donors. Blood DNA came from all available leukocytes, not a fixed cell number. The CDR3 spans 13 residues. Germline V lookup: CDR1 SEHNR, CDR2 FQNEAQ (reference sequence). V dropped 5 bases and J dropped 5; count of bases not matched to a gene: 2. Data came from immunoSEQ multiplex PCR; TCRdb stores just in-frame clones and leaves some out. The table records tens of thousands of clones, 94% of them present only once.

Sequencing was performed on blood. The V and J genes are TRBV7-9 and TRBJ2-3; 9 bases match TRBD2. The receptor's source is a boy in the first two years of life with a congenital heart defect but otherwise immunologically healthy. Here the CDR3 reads CASSALAGDTQYF. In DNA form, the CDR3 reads TGTGCCAGCAGCGCACTAGCGGGAGATACGCAGTATTTT.